The entry that follows covers one TCR beta chain sequence. The data were taken from a study of OX40 agonist ivuxolimab in advanced cancers. Repertoires were generated with immunoSEQ multiplex PCR, while TCRdb's copy carries only in-frame clones and drops some. In the table there are about 64,000 clones, approximately 88% of which are singletons. Trimming removed 7 bases at V and 1 base at J, with 10 bases between. Germline CDR1 SNHLY, CDR2 FYNNEI. This CDR3 is built from 13 residues. J is TRBJ1-1 and V is TRBV2; possible D gene TRBD1, 5 bases. The sample was CD4+ or CD8+ T cells sorted from blood, taken in a trial of the OX40 agonist ivuxolimab. This TCR was recovered from an adult with an advanced solid tumor such as melanoma, head and neck, liver or kidney cancer. As DNA, the CDR3 is TGTGCCAGCATGAGGGACGGGAACACTGAAGCTTTCTTT. Translated: CASMRDGNTEAFF. The whole variable domain, filled in from reference TRBV2 and TRBJ1-1, reads EPEVTQTPSHQVTQMGQEVILRCVPISNHLYFYWYRQILGQKVEFLVSFYNNEISEKSEIFDDQFSVERPDGSNFTLKIRSTKLEDSAMYFCASMRDGNTEAFFGQGTRLTVV.